The 16 T cell receptor beta chains below come from one sample, sequenced in a study of spatial heterogeneity in lung cancer. TCRdb redid the calling of the 5' RACE reads with MiXCR, one entry per CDR3 protein. The sample holds 20,000 to 25,000 distinct CDR3 sequences, approximately 4.3% seen once. No antigens are known for them. Time point indicated: sample taken at primary tumor resection. The study, taken as a whole, reports: Mutation tallies in tumors tracked expanded intratumoral alpha and beta TCR counts.

The sequences come from lung tumor tissue, collected at surgery. These receptors came from a male donor with early-stage non-small cell lung cancer.

This clonotype was picked up many times. V and J are TRBV2 and TRBJ2-3; 9 nucleotides line up with TRBD1. Germline assignment: CDR1 SNHLY and CDR2 FYNNEI. This CDR3 spans 14 amino acids. V lost 8 bases and J lost 3; bases outside the gene matches: 6. CDR3 nucleotides: TGTGCCAGCCAGGGACAGGGAGATACAGATACGCAGTATTTT. The encoded protein is CASQGQGDTDTQYF.

By share of the sample, this clonotype is medium-sized (0.01 to 0.1%). The gene calls are TRBV25-1 and TRBJ1-1, with D unclear. This CDR3 is built from 13 residues. V was pared by 0 bases and J by 3 bases, with 5 bases between. The germline V gene encodes CDR1 MGHDK and CDR2 SYGVNS. DNA of the CDR3: TGTGCCAGCAGTGAATATAGTTACACTGAAGCTTTCTTT. As protein: CASSEYSYTEAFF.

This clonotype was found many times. This chain links TRBV19 with TRBJ1-5; TRBD1 might be the D (6 bases). The CDR3 runs 13 residues. Trimming left V 4 bases short and J 9 bases short, with 13 bases between. Germline-derived CDR1 and CDR2 are LNHDA and SQIVND (reference sequence). The CDR3 bases are TGTGCCAGTAGTAAAGGGGGTTTGGGGCCCCAGCATTTT. It specifies CASSKGGLGPQHF.

The table lists this clonotype with a few counts. V gene TRBV9 combines with J gene TRBJ2-1; D is possibly TRBD1 (5 bases). CDR3 length: 13 residues. The V end was cut by 3 bases, the J end by 3 bases, with 7 bases between. Germline V gene lookup returns CDR1 SGDLS and CDR2 YYNGEE. The CDR3 DNA is TGTGCCAGCAGCGCCAGGGACTACAATGAGCAGTTCTTC. Its protein product is CASSARDYNEQFF. Variable domain in full (rest from reference TRBV9 and TRBJ2-1): DSGVTQTPKHLITATGQRVTLRCSPRSGDLSVYWYQQSLDQGLQFLIQYYNGEERAKGNILERFSAQQFPDLHSELNLSSLELGDSALYFCASSARDYNEQFFGPGTRLTVL.

A few counts support this clonotype. CDR3 protein: CASSSIRGARTEAFF. The CDR3 DNA is TGTGCCAGCAGCTCGATTCGGGGGGCGAGAACTGAAGCTTTCTTT. The V gene is TRBV11-2, the J gene TRBJ1-1, with a possible D match to TRBD1 (6 bases). In germline, CDR1 is SGHAT, CDR2 FQNNGV. Trimming removed 4 bases from V and 5 bases from J, with 17 bases in between. This CDR3 contains 15 residues.

The table lists this clonotype with many counts. The rearrangement uses TRBV27 and TRBJ2-5; 10 nucleotides agree with TRBD2. With 2 bases clipped from V and 3 bases from J, the junction kept 0 bases outside the gene matches. The CDR3 runs 14 residues. Germline CDR1 reads MNHEY; CDR2 reads SMNVEV (reference sequence). The CDR3 DNA follows: TGTGCCAGCAGTTTACTAGCGGGGGAAGAGACCCAGTACTTC. As protein: CASSLLAGEETQYF.

This clonotype was found many times. The chain joins TRBV9 to TRBJ1-2, with TRBD1 as a possible D gene (5 bases). Germline loops: CDR1 SGDLS, CDR2 YYNGEE. The CDR3 has 13 residues. With 3 bases removed from V and 3 bases from J, the gap between germline ends came to 9 bases. The CDR3 DNA reads as TGTGCCAGCAGCGAGACAGTCGACTATGGCTACACCTTC. Its protein is CASSETVDYGYTF.

This clonotype was seen repeatedly, ten times or more. V gene TRBV24-1 combines with J gene TRBJ2-7; D perhaps matches TRBD1 (6 bases). The CDR3 has 14 amino acids. The germline gives CDR1 KGHDR, CDR2 SFDVKD. V was shortened by 4 bases and J by 2 bases, with 11 bases between the two germline ends. The CDR3 loop is CATSEGQGTYEQYF. The CDR3, as DNA: TGTGCCACCAGTGAGGGGCAGGGGACCTACGAGCAGTACTTC.

This clonotype was picked up many times. This sequence joins TRBV6-5 and TRBJ2-2; TRBD1 agrees at 10 bases. The V gene end was trimmed by 5 bases and the J gene end by 6 bases; junction bases not matched to a gene: 12. The CDR3 loop spans 17 amino acids. Germline V gives CDR1 MNHEY, CDR2 SVGAGI. CDR3 coding DNA: TGTGCCAGCAGTACCTTTCCGGGACAGGGGTTGGCCGGGGAGCTGTTTTTT. Translating it yields CASSTFPGQGLAGELFF.

In its sample, this clonotype is large. The junction does not match germline at one end; this may be a read error. The genes are TRBV7-7 and TRBJ2-1; maybe TRBD2 (6 bases). The germline V gene has CDR1 SSHAT and CDR2 FNYEAQ (reference sequence). This CDR3 is built from 14 residues. CDR3 sequence reads: CASSRGLPPNEQFF. Written as DNA, the CDR3 is TGTGCTAGCAGCCGGGGACTCCCCCCGAATGAGCAGTTCTTC.

This clonotype was seen at least ten times. V is TRBV2 and J is TRBJ1-4; D unresolved. Germline CDR1 and CDR2: SNHLY and FYNNEI. This CDR3 is built from 13 residues. V lost 8 bases and J lost 8, with 15 bases in between. CDR3 bases: TGTGCCAGCCACGATGAACGTGAAGAAAAACTGTTTTTT. This sequence encodes CASHDEREEKLFF.

This clonotype has at least ten counts. V is TRBV7-2 and J is TRBJ1-5, with TRBD1 as a possible D gene (5 bases). Germline-derived CDR1 and CDR2 are SGHTA and FQGNSA. V was pared by 4 bases and J by 1 base, with 11 bases between. This CDR3 has 15 residues. The chain's CDR3 is CASSSRPGSNQPQHF. DNA for the CDR3: TGTGCCAGCAGCTCCCGACCAGGGAGCAATCAGCCCCAGCATTTT.

This clonotype has ten or more counts. The rearrangement uses TRBV25-1 and TRBJ1-6; weak D call: TRBD1 (5 bases). Germline CDR1 is MGHDK and CDR2 is SYGVNS. Trimming shortened V by 8 bases and J by 10 bases, and 18 bases separated the two germline ends. This CDR3 is built from 14 residues. The CDR3 is CASGVGGSRSPLHF. For the CDR3, the DNA is TGTGCCAGCGGGGTTGGGGGAAGTAGATCACCCCTCCACTTT.

The rearrangement uses TRBV27 and TRBJ2-3; 12 bases align to TRBD2. Germline CDR1 is MNHEY and CDR2 is SMNVEV (reference sequence). With V trimmed by 11 bases and J by 6 bases, 9 bases remained unmatched. The CDR3 sequence is 14 residues long. The CDR3 DNA follows: TGTGCCCGAGACACTAGCGGGAGGTTGGATACGCAGTATTTT. Its protein is CARDTSGRLDTQYF.

This clonotype was detected many times. The chain couples TRBV28 to TRBJ1-4; 10 bases fit TRBD1. Germline CDR1 is MDHEN and CDR2 is SYDVKM. CDR3 length: 14 residues. V dropped 5 bases and J dropped 6; count of bases not matched to a gene: 3. CDR3 DNA: TGTGCCAGCAGTCCCGGGACAGGGGATGAAAAACTGTTTTTT. It yields the protein CASSPGTGDEKLFF.

This clonotype was detected many times. This chain joins TRBV2 and TRBJ2-7; 8 bases are a match to TRBD2. Per germline, CDR1 SNHLY and CDR2 FYNNEI. J gave up 5 bases and V 11 bases, and 17 bases lay outside the gene matches. The CDR3 consists of 15 residues. CDR3 sequence reads: CASRHGRANSNEQYF. The CDR3, as DNA: TGTGCCTCCCGGCACGGGAGGGCCAATTCGAACGAGCAGTACTTC.